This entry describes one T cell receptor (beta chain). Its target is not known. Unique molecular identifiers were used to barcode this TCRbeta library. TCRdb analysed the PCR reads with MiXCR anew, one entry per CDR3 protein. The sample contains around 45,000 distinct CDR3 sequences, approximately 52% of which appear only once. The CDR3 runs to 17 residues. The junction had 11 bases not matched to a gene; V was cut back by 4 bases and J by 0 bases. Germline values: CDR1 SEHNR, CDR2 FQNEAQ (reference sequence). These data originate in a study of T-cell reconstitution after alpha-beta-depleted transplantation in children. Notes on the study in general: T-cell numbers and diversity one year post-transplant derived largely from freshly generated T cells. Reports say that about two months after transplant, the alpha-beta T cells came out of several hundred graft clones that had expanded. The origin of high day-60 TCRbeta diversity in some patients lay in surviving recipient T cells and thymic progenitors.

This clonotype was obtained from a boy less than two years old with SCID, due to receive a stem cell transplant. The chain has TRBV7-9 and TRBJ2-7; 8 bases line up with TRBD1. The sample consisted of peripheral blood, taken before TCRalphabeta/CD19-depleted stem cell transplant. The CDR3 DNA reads TGTGCCAGCAGCTCCTCGACAGGGGCTTCCTCCTCCTACGAGCAGTACTTC. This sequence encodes CASSSSTGASSSYEQYF.